A selection of T cell receptor beta chains follows, all from one sample in a study of CD8 T cells in ankylosing spondylitis. MiXCR was run by TCRdb on the 5' RACE reads, yielding one entry per CDR3 protein. The table includes around 430,000 distinct CDR3 sequences, 17% detected once. The sequenced sample consisted of blood, either unsorted or a sorted T cell fraction (not recorded which). These receptors were taken from a male donor with ankylosing spondylitis. The CDR3 runs from the conserved cysteine through the conserved F or W. Each record gives: CDR3 length, V gene, clone size, D gene, J gene, CDR3 DNA, CDR3 protein. A D gene is named only where the DNA matches it firmly. A clone size is listed for some rows: how often the clone was seen (once, few, many), or a class if it is expanded.

13	TRBV3-1	few	.	TRBJ2-7	TGTGCTACACGACGGGAAGGCTCCTACGAGCAGTACTTC	CATRREGSYEQYF
15	TRBV27	many	.	TRBJ2-2	TGTGCCAGCAGTTATCCTCCGGCGGGCACCGGGGAGCTGTTTTTT	CASSYPPAGTGELFF
17	TRBV7-2	.	TRBD2	TRBJ2-3	TGTGCCAGCAGCCCCCCCCTAGGGGCGGGAGGCGGTGATACGCAGTATTTT	CASSPPLGAGGGDTQYF
13	TRBV5-1	.	.	TRBJ2-7	TGCGCCAGCAGCCCGGGACCGGTCTACGAGCAGTACTTC	CASSPGPVYEQYF
15	TRBV25-1	few	.	TRBJ1-6	TGTGCCAGCAGTCGGGGGGACTCCTATAATTCACCCCTCCACTTT	CASSRGDSYNSPLHF
13	TRBV7-8	few	.	TRBJ1-1	TGTGCCAGCAGCTTAGCGAGAGAAACTGAAGCTTTCTTT	CASSLARETEAFF
15	TRBV6-1	few	.	TRBJ2-5	TGTGCCAGCAGTCAAGGACTCAGCCAGGGAGAGACCCAGTACTTC	CASSQGLSQGETQYF
13	TRBV12-3/TRBV12-4	many	.	TRBJ2-5	TGTGCCAGCAGTGGTAGCGGACAAGAGACCCAGTACTTC	CASSGSGQETQYF
12	TRBV20-1	many	.	TRBJ1-5	TGCAGTGCTAGGGCAGCCGATCAGCCCCAGCATTTT	CSARAADQPQHF
15	TRBV11-2	.	TRBD1	TRBJ1-3	TGTGCCAGCGGCTTTGGAGCAGGGGGACGAAACACCATATATTTT	CASGFGAGGRNTIYF
22	TRBV4-1	few	TRBD2	TRBJ2-2	TGCGCCAGCAGCCACAAATCTGGAAGCGGGGGGCCAAACTGGCCGTTTACCGGGGAGCTGTTTTTT	CASSHKSGSGGPNWPFTGELFF
14	TRBV7-2	few	TRBD1	TRBJ1-2	TGTGCCAGCAGCTTAGTAGCAGGGGGCAGAGGCTACACCTTC	CASSLVAGGRGYTF
14	TRBV20-1	.	TRBD1	TRBJ2-7	TGCAGAGCTAACAGACAGGGGGCAGCCTACGAGCAGTACTTC	CRANRQGAAYEQYF
13	TRBV29-1	few	.	TRBJ2-5	TGCAGCGTTGAAGTACAGGGCGGCGAGACCCAGTACTTC	CSVEVQGGETQYF
13	TRBV7-9	many	TRBD2	TRBJ2-1	TGTGCCAGCAGCCGGGGAGGGGCAAGTGAGCAGTTCTTC	CASSRGGASEQFF
12	TRBV28	.	.	TRBJ2-1	TGTGCCAGCAGTTCCTATTTGAATGAGCAGTTCTTC	CASSSYLNEQFF
15	TRBV7-2	.	.	TRBJ2-3	TGTGCCAGCAGCTTAGCAGGGAGAAGGACAGATACGCAGTATTTT	CASSLAGRRTDTQYF